This record looks at one TCR beta chain sequence and its context. Its antigen is still unknown. No quality values exist for individual bases; no much larger clone is one base distant. This sample was taken from a study of identical twins (dated by TCRdb to the mid-2010s). In terms of the full investigation: To test whether fetal clonotypes persist, this study deep-sequenced TCR alpha and beta repertoires from monozygotic twins, from unrelated adults of various ages, and from cord blood. Replicate twin experiments were performed at different times using different library preparation protocols to rule out contamination. The research as a whole found: In monozygotic twins, recombination models systematically underestimated out-of-frame TCR alpha sharing, but the models matched the sharing seen between unrelated individuals. Fewer insertions were carried by abundant cord blood beta clonotypes; a weaker similar trend was observed in young adult naive repertoires, while no such trend was observed in memory repertoires. Zero-insertion analyses could be partly confounded by invariant T cells such as MAIT and iNKT, although diverse VJ usage argued against such confounding for most clonotypes. Conclusions relied on cross-sectional statistical analysis, since the same donors could not be followed over many years. Out-of-frame TCR alpha sequences shared between twins showed an excess of low generation-probability sequences compared with coincidental sharing between unrelated individuals. The excess sharing between twins in beta out-of-frame sequences was weaker because fewer shared sequences reduced the signal-to-noise ratio.

V drops 2 bases and J drops 4 bases, leaving 21 bases in between. The CDR3 spans 17 residues, from the cysteine through the phenylalanine. The kept DNA is CDR3 alone, 51 bases in frame from the first base. Reading the germline V gene (reference sequence) gives CDR1 DFQATT and CDR2 SNEGSKA. The library was generated by 5' RACE. Instrument used: Illumina HiSeq 2000. Template switching introduced a universal primer binding site; the final cDNA contained a unique molecular identifier, enabling accurate counting of TCR cDNA molecules. Specific primers in the conserved constant-segment region were used to synthesize first-strand cDNA for TCR alpha and beta chains. To control for contamination, each cDNA library was double barcoded with a SMART-Mk sample barcode plus Illumina barcodes. TruSeq adapter sequences along with Illumina sample barcodes were introduced in two successive PCR steps. The TCR alpha and beta cDNA libraries were sequenced on the Illumina HiSeq platform using custom primers. The authors' pipeline ran thus. Unique molecular identifiers were extracted from raw reads with MiGEC, and CDR3 positions were determined with MiXCR. For each individual, recombination models were inferred using an EM algorithm with the repgenHMM and IGoR tools. Shared clonotypes were analyzed with the tcR package in R, and sharing was normalized by the product of cloneset sizes. Out-of-frame nonproductive sequences were analyzed to study raw recombination free of thymic and clonal selection effects. TCRdb's own reprocessing of the public reads used fastp at Q25 and MiXCR and kept productive beta chains. Each record represents a unique CDR3 protein, reported with the most common genes and DNA among its rows. The V and J calls here are based on TCRdb, not the publication. The sample table holds hundreds of thousands of distinct CDR3 sequences, of which around a tenth were seen once. The ten largest clones add up to 4% to 6% of the sample.

Only healthy Caucasian donors were included. Miltenyi CD45RO+ enrichment and human naive T-cell isolation kits were used to isolate memory (CD45RO+) and naive T cells from PBMC. This sequence originates from a woman between 18 and 30 years old in good health. The rearrangement joined TRBV20-1 to TRBJ2-1, with the D segment possibly TRBD1 or TRBD2, each aligning over 5 bases. The sequenced sample was memory (CD45RO+) T cells sorted from blood. Taken with the paper, the label for cell subset or site translates to: CD45RO+ enriched T cells. The DNA sequence is TGCAGTGCTAGATCCGATCTGGGACCGGTGGGTTACAATGAGCAGTTCTTC. This translates into CSARSDLGPVGYNEQFF.